The sequence of this TCR beta chain was determined in a study of T cells in Graves' hyperthyroidism and ophthalmopathy. Looked up from germline, CDR1 is SGHRS and CDR2 is YFSETQ. The CDR3 sequence is 14 residues long. V was pared by 3 bases and J by 6 bases, with 12 bases between. Study-wide findings and caveats: Among thyroid clonotypes expanded above 0.001, most also appeared in blood. Ophthalmopathy was told apart from stable hyperthyroidism by a 13 V-J model.

The CDR3 regions of TCR beta were amplified from RNA transcripts. First-round RT-PCR with HTBI primers amplified the TCR CDR3 region. One entry per CDR3 protein results from TCRdb running MiXCR on the multiplex PCR reads. The top ten clones hold around 48% of a sample with roughly 200,000 distinct CDR3 sequences, about a sixth of them seen once. Graves' hyperthyroidism showing no ophthalmopathy progression within 18 months was considered stable. The hyperthyroidism patients had all been newly diagnosed, and their disease duration was under 2 months. Their ages ranged from 18 to 65 years. A remark on this clonotype: The target antigen is unknown.

The specimen sequenced was blood. The chain couples TRBV5-1 to TRBJ1-4; D ambiguous. The receptor comes from a woman aged 45-60 years with Graves' hyperthyroidism. CDR3 coding DNA: TGCGCCAGCAGCTCTAGCCGGCGGGATGAAAAACTGTTTTTT. Its translation: CASSSSRRDEKLFF.